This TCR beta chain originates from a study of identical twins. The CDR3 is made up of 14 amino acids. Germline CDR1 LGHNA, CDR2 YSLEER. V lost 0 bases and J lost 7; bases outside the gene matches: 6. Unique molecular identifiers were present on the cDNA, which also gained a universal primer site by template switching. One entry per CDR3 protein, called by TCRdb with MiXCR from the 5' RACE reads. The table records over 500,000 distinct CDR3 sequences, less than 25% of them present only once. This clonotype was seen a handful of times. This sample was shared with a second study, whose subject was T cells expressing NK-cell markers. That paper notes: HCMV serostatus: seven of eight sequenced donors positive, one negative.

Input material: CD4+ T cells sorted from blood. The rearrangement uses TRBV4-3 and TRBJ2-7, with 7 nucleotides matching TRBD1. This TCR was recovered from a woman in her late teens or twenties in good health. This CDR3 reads CASSQDRGNSEQYF. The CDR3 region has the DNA TGCGCCAGCAGCCAAGACAGGGGGAATTCTGAGCAGTACTTC.